The subject of this entry is one TCR beta chain. Libraries were prepared by immunoSEQ multiplex PCR; TCRdb keeps only in-frame clonotypes and omits some of them. The data contain some 29,000 clones, almost 90% of them singletons. These data belong to a study of stem cell transplantation in POMP-related autoinflammatory disease. PRAID featured immunodeficiency plus autoinflammation. The input for sequencing was CD4+ T cells from PBMCs, taken before stem cell transplantation. This receptor was identified in a human donor with POMP-related autoinflammation and immune dysregulation (PRAID).

The CDR3 here is CASSESWREGTQYF. CDR3 nucleotide sequence: TGTGCCAGCAGTGAATCTTGGCGGGAGGGTACGCAGTATTTT. This chain uses TRBV2 with TRBJ2-3; 9 nucleotides match TRBD2. CDR1 is SNHLY and CDR2 is FYNNEI in the germline V gene. V trimming: 2 bases; J trimming: 8 bases; junction bases outside the gene matches: 5. The CDR3 contains 14 residues. The complete variable domain, with remaining parts taken from reference TRBV2 and TRBJ2-3, reads EPEVTQTPSHQVTQMGQEVILRCVPISNHLYFYWYRQILGQKVEFLVSFYNNEISEKSEIFDDQFSVERPDGSNFTLKIRSTKLEDSAMYFCASSESWREGTQYFGPGTRLTVL.